The T cell receptor beta chain under discussion was sequenced for a study of CD8 T cells in ankylosing spondylitis. General study results and limits: The clones that were linked to disease were reported to be significantly enriched in matched synovial fluid samples from ankylosing spondylitis patients. Earlier literature documents some of the motif variants in reactive arthritis synovial fluid and blood. A TCR beta motif of several highly homologous variants seemed to mark ankylosing spondylitis blood.

V gave up 5 bases and J gave up 2 bases, with 16 bases separating them. There are 14 residues in the CDR3. In germline, CDR1 is DFQATT, CDR2 SNEGSKA (reference sequence). 5'-RACE, quantitative and with molecular barcodes, yielded the TCR beta libraries. TCRdb reprocessed the 5' RACE reads with MiXCR, giving one entry per CDR3 protein. The table shows under 300,000 distinct CDR3 sequences, with 8.6% occurring only once. Of note for this clonotype: Its antigen is as yet unknown.

This TCR derives from a male donor with ankylosing spondylitis or in good health (not recorded which). V and J are TRBV20-1 and TRBJ2-7, with D tentatively TRBD2 (6 bases). The material sequenced was blood, either unsorted or a sorted T cell fraction (not recorded which). The CDR3 sequence is CSACSMPGAYEQYF. CDR3 coding DNA: TGCAGTGCTTGCTCCATGCCGGGGGCCTACGAGCAGTACTTC.